Each of the 4 T cell receptor beta chains below was sequenced from the same sample in a study of blood T cells in healthy people across ages. Primed by a sample-barcoded 5' primer and a J-beta primer mix, a second PCR proceeded for about 7 to 11 cycles. TCRdb used MiXCR to reprocess the 5' RACE reads, holding one entry per CDR3 protein. The repertoire consists of roughly 1.7 million distinct CDR3 sequences, with about 32% occurring once and the leading ten covering about 10%. Sample: blood. The source of these receptors is a woman aged 25 to 39 in good health.

Worth noting for this clonotype: Possible read error: a much larger clone is one base away. This chain uses TRBV9 with TRBJ2-1, with TRBD1 matching over 7 bases. V trimming: 3 bases; J trimming: 2 bases; junction bases outside the gene matches: 2. Germline V gene sequence: CDR1 SGDLS, CDR2 YYNGEE. CDR3 length: 14 amino acids. The CDR3 sequence is CASSAGTAYNEQFF. CDR3 DNA: TGTGCCAGCAGCGCCGGGACAGCCTACAATGAGCAGTTCTTC.

This chain uses TRBV5-1 with TRBJ2-1; TRBD1 might be the D (6 bases). CDR3 length: 16 amino acids. Germline-derived CDR1 and CDR2 are SGHRS and YFSETQ. Trimming stripped 4 bases from V and 6 bases from J, with 20 bases between. CDR3 bases: TGCGCCAGCAGCCCCGGGGTGGGGGCTACCGGCAATGAGCAGTTCTTC. Translating gives CASSPGVGATGNEQFF.

Note on this clonotype: This clone may be a read error of a much larger clone one base away. This chain connects TRBV20-1 to TRBJ2-5; no firm D call. CDR1 is DFQATT and CDR2 is SNEGSKA in the germline V gene (reference sequence). The CDR3 is made up of 12 amino acids. The CDR3 DNA reads as TGCAGGGCTGGGCCCGGCGAAGAGACCCAGTACTTC. Translated, it gives CRAGPGEETQYF.

Comment on this clonotype: With a much larger clone just one base away, this may be a read error. The V gene is TRBV12-3 or TRBV12-4, the J gene TRBJ2-7; 10 positions agree with TRBD1. The CDR3 contains 14 residues. V lost 5 bases to trimming and J lost 5 bases; unmatched junction nucleotides: 6. CDR3 DNA sequence: TGTGCCAGCAGTCCGCAGACAGGGGGCAACGAGCAGTACTTC. Protein product: CASSPQTGGNEQYF.